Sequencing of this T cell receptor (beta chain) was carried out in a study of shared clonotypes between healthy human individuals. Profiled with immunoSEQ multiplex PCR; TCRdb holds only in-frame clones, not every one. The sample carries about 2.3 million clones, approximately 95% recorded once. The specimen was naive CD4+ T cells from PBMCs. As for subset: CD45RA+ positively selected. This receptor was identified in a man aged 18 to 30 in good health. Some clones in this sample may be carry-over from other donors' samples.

CDR3 DNA: TGTGCCAGCAGTGAAAGTCCAGGGTCGGGAAACACCATATATTTT. The encoded protein is CASSESPGSGNTIYF. V gene TRBV6-1 combines with J gene TRBJ1-3, with a possible D match to TRBD1 (5 bases). Germline CDR1 is MNHNS and CDR2 is SASEGT. Trimming cost V 2 bases and J 4 bases, with 12 bases left between them. The CDR3 is made up of 15 amino acids.